This TCR beta chain derives from a study of cytomegalovirus exposure and HLA in healthy donors. Study-wide results and caveats: Judged likely to be a sequencing artifact was a cluster of highly shared sequence variants.

In regard to this clone: Its specificity is not known.

Both 60 Vbeta primers and 13 Jbeta primers went into the PCR. Clones were read by immunoSEQ multiplex PCR, and TCRdb kept only the in-frame ones, dropping some. This table has about 200,000 clones, about 80% appearing once. This CDR3 contains 16 residues. The V and J genes are TRBV21-1 and TRBJ2-7; the table's D call, TRBD1, has no DNA check behind it. TRBV21-1 is marked as a pseudogene. The sequence was obtained from a woman aged 35 to 49 in good health and CMV-seronegative. Sequenced sample: PBMCs. The CDR3 coding sequence is TGTGCCAGCGGGGCTAGGACAGGGGAATTATCCTACGAGCAGTACTTC. It translates to CASGARTGELSYEQYF.